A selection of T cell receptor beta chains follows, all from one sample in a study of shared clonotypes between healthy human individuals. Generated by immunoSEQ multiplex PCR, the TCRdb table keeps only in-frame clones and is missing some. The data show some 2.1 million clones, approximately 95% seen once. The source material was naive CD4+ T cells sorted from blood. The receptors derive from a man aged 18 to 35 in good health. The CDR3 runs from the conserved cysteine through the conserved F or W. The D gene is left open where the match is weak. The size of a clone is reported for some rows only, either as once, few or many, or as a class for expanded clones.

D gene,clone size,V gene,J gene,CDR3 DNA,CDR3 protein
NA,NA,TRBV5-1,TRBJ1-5,TGCGCCAGCAGCTTGGCCCAGAATCAGCCCCAGCATTTT,CASSLAQNQPQHF
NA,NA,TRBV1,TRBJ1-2,TGCACCAGCAGCCAGCCCAGGGCCTCCGACCCCACGGATAACTATGGCTACACCTTC,CTSSQPRASDPTDNYGYTF
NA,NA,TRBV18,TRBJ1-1,TGTGCCAGCTCACCACCCACGCACGAAGCTTTCTTT,CASSPPTHEAFF
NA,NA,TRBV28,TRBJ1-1,TGTGCCAGCAGTTTACGCAGGGGGAACACTGAAGCTTTCTTT,CASSLRRGNTEAFF
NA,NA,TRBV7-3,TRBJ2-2,TGTGCCAGCAGCTTAGATACCGGGGAGCTGTTTTTT,CASSLDTGELFF
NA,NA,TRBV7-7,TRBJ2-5,TGTGCTAGCAGCTTAGCGATGGGGGTTTGGGAGACCCAGTACTTC,CASSLAMGVWETQYF
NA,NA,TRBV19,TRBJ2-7,TGTGCCAGTAGTATCAGGGATGACTACGAGCAGTACTTC,CASSIRDDYEQYF
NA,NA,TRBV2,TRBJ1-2,TGTGCCAGCAGAGACGACGTGCATAACTATGGCTACACCTTC,CASRDDVHNYGYTF
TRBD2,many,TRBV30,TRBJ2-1,TGTGCCTGGACCCGTGGGGGGACTAGGTACAATGAGCAGTTCTTC,CAWTRGGTRYNEQFF
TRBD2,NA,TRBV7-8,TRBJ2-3,TGTGCCAGCAGCGTACACCAGCGGGGGGTCCCGCAGTATTTT,CASSVHQRGVPQYF
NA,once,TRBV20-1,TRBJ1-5,TGCAGTGCTTCAGGGGATCAGCCCCAGCATTTT,CSASGDQPQHF
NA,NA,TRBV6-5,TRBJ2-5,TGTGCCAGCAGTCGGGACGGGATGCAAGAGACCCAGTACTTC,CASSRDGMQETQYF
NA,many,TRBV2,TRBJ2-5,TGTGCCAGCAGTGATCAAAGGGGGTGGAGAGAGACCCAGTACTTC,CASSDQRGWRETQYF
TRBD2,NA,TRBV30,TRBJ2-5,TGTGCCTGGAGTTTTTGGCTAGCGGGTTTGGAAGAGACCCAGTACTTC,CAWSFWLAGLEETQYF
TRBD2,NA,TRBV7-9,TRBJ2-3,TGTGCCAGCAGCTTAGAGGGCGGGGGGGCACGAGATACGCAGTATTTT,CASSLEGGGARDTQYF
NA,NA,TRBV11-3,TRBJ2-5,TGTGCCAGCAGCTTAGGCGGGGCCCGACTAGAGGTAGGAGAGACCCAGTACTTC,CASSLGGARLEVGETQYF
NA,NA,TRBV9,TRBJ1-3,TGTGCCAGCAGCCCCCTGGACAGTACCATCTCTGGAAACACCATATATTTT,CASSPLDSTISGNTIYF
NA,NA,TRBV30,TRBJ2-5,TGTGCCTACGGGACTCAAGAGACCCAGTACTTC,CAYGTQETQYF
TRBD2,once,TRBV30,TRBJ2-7,TGTGCCTGGAGTCCGGGACTAGCGGGAGCAGGGCAGTACTTC,CAWSPGLAGAGQYF
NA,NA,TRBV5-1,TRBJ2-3,TGCGCCAGCAGCTTCGGACAGCGCACAGATACGCAGTATTTT,CASSFGQRTDTQYF
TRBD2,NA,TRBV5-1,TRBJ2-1,TGCGCCAGCAGCTCCTTGGGGAGGGGAAGCTACAATGAGCAGTTCTTC,CASSSLGRGSYNEQFF
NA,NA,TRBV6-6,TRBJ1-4,TGTGCCAGCAGCCAGGACAGTGAAAAACTGTTTTTT,CASSQDSEKLFF
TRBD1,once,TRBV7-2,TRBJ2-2,TGTGCCAGCAGCTTGCGACAGGGTTCCATTCAGGCCGGGGAGCTGTTTTTT,CASSLRQGSIQAGELFF
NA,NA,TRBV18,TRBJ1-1,TGTGCCAGCTCTCCGCGTGGGACGCCGAACACTGAAGCTTTCTTT,CASSPRGTPNTEAFF
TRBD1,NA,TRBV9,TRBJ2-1,TGTGCCAGCAGCGAGACCGGGACAGGGGGCCGGAGTGAGCAGTTCTTC,CASSETGTGGRSEQFF
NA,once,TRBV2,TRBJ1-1,TGTGCCAGCAGTGAACCGGCCTCAGGACATTTTGAAGCTTTCTTT,CASSEPASGHFEAFF
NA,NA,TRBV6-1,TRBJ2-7,TGTGCCAGCCTCCGGGACAACTACGAGCAGTACTTC,CASLRDNYEQYF
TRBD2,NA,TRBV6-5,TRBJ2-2,TGTGCCAGCAGCCAACTAGCGGGAGTGGCCGGGGAGCTGTTTTTT,CASSQLAGVAGELFF
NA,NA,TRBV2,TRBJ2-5,TGTGCCAGCAGTGACTCGTCCAGGGTGGGACAAGAGACCCAGTACTTC,CASSDSSRVGQETQYF
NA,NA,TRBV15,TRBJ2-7,TGTGCCACCAGCAGAGATCAGGGAGGGGGCGAGCAGTACTTC,CATSRDQGGGEQYF
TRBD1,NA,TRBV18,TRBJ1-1,TGTGCCAGCTCCCCGGGACAGGGGCTAGGGATGAACACTGAAGCTTTCTTT,CASSPGQGLGMNTEAFF
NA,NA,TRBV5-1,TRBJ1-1,TGCGCCAGCAGCTTCGCAGACAAGAACACTGAAGCTTTCTTT,CASSFADKNTEAFF
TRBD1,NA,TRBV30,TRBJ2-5,TGTGCCTGGAGTCCTATATCAACTTCGACAGGGGGCACGGAGACCCAGTACTTC,CAWSPISTSTGGTETQYF
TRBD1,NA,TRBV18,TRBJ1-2,TGTGCCAGCTCACCCCTCGGGACAGATGAATATGGCTACACCTTC,CASSPLGTDEYGYTF
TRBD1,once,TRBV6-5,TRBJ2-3,TGTGCCACCTCCCGGGACAGGGCTCTCGATACGCAGTATTTT,CATSRDRALDTQYF
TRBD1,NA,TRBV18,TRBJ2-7,TGTGCCAGCTCACCTGGGACAGGACCCTACGAGCAGTACTTC,CASSPGTGPYEQYF
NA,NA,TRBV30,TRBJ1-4,TGTGCCTGGAGTCTTCCGGGGGCGCTTGAAAAACTGTTTTTT,CAWSLPGALEKLFF
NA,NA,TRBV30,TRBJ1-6,TGTGCCTGGAAGACCAACGTAAATTCACCCCTCCACTTT,CAWKTNVNSPLHF
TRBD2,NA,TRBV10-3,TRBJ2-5,TGTGCCATCAGAAAATTAGCGGGAGTAGAGACCCAGTACTTC,CAIRKLAGVETQYF
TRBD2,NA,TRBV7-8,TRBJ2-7,TGTGCCAGCAGCCCACGACCGGGACTAGCGGGCTCCGAGCAGTACTTC,CASSPRPGLAGSEQYF
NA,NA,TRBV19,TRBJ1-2,TGTGCCAGTAGTGACATAGCCAGGTACTATGGCTACACCTTC,CASSDIARYYGYTF